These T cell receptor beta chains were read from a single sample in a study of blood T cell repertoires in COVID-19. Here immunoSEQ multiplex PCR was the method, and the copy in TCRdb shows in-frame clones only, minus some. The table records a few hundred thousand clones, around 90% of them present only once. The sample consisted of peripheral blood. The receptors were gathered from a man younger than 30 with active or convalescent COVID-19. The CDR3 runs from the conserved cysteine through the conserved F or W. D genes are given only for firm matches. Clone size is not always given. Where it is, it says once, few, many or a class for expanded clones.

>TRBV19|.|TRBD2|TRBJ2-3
CASSRGGRFADTQYF
TGTGCCAGCTCCCGGGGGGGCCGCTTTGCAGATACGCAGTATTTT
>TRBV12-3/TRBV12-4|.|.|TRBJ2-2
CASSFRVPGELFF
TGTGCCAGCAGTTTCAGGGTTCCCGGGGAGCTGTTTTTT
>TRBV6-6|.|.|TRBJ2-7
CASKGSGEQYF
TGTGCCAGCAAAGGGTCAGGGGAGCAGTACTTC
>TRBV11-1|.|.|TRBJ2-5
CASSQELASYKETQYF
TGTGCCAGCAGCCAAGAGCTAGCGAGCTATAAGGAGACCCAGTACTTC
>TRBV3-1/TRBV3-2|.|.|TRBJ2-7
CASSQGLPGTHYEQYF
TGTGCCAGCAGCCAAGGGCTCCCCGGGACTCACTACGAGCAGTACTTC
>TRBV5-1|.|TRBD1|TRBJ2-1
CASSLRSGTGAYNEQFF
TGCGCCAGCAGCTTGCGCTCCGGGACAGGGGCCTACAATGAGCAGTTCTTC
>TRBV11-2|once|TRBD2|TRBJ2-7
CASSSPQGLAGDEQYF
TGTGCCAGCAGCTCGCCTCAAGGACTAGCGGGAGACGAGCAGTACTTC
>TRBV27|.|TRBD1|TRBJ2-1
CASSATGEIYNEQFF
TGTGCCAGCAGTGCAACAGGGGAGATATACAATGAGCAGTTCTTC
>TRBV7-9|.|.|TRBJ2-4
CASSFDAGENIQYF
TGTGCCAGCAGCTTCGACGCCGGGGAAAACATTCAGTACTTC
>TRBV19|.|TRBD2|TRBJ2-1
CASSSTLAGGDEQFF
TGTGCCAGTAGTTCAACCCTAGCGGGGGGTGATGAGCAGTTCTTC
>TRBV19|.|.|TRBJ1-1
CASRPTVKGGDTEAFF
TGTGCCAGTAGACCGACAGTAAAAGGGGGGGACACTGAAGCTTTCTTT
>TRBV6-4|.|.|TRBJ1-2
CVTGRTLVNYGYTF
TGTGTAACGGGTCGTACGTTAGTGAACTATGGCTACACCTTC
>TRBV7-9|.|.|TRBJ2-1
CASSSDLRNNEQFF
TGTGCCAGCAGCTCAGACTTACGAAACAATGAGCAGTTCTTC
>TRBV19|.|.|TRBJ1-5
CASRRVGLRLGSNQPQHF
TGTGCCAGTAGGCGGGTCGGCTTGAGGTTGGGAAGCAATCAGCCCCAGCATTTT
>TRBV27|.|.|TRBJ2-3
CASSLSGATLGDTQYF
TGTGCCAGCAGTTTATCAGGGGCCACCCTGGGGGATACGCAGTATTTT
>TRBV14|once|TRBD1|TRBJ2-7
CASSRSLGQGWPYEQYF
TGTGCCAGCAGCCGGTCATTGGGACAGGGGTGGCCCTACGAGCAGTACTTC
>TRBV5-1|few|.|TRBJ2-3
CATSKGGSDTQYF
TGCGCCACCTCAAAAGGGGGTTCCGATACGCAGTATTTT
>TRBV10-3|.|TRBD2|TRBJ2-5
CAISESSGRKEETQYF
TGTGCCATCAGTGAGTCCAGCGGGAGAAAGGAAGAGACCCAGTACTTC
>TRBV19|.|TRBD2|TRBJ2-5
CASSDRTSGGAILETQYF
TGTGCCAGTAGTGACCGGACTAGCGGGGGGGCTATCCTAGAGACCCAGTACTTC
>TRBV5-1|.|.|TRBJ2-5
CASSLTGWAQETQYF
TGCGCCAGCAGCTTGACAGGGTGGGCCCAAGAGACCCAGTACTTC
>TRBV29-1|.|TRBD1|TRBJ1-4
CSVWGQGQKKLFF
TGCAGCGTATGGGGACAGGGCCAGAAAAAACTGTTTTTT
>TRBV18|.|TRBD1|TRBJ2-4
CASSPQGTVKNIQYF
TGTGCCAGCTCACCACAGGGGACAGTCAAAAACATTCAGTACTTC
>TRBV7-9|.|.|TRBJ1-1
CASSLQMVVIGAGAEAFF
TGTGCCAGCAGCTTACAGATGGTGGTGATTGGGGCGGGGGCTGAAGCTTTCTTT
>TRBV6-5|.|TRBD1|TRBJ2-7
CASRDLGQGSDEQYF
TGTGCCAGCAGGGATTTGGGACAGGGGTCTGACGAGCAGTACTTC
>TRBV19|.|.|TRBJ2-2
CASSRGWTGELFF
TGTGCCAGTAGTCGGGGTTGGACCGGGGAGCTGTTTTTT
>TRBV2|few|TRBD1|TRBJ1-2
CASSLGQPYGYTF
TGTGCCAGCAGCCTGGGACAGCCCTATGGCTACACCTTC
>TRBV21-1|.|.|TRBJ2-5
CASSIIGQGPPETQYF
TGTGCCAGCAGCATAATCGGACAGGGCCCTCCAGAGACCCAGTACTTC
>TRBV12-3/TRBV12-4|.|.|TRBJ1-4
CASSFGRNEKLFF
TGTGCCAGCAGTTTTGGTAGAAATGAAAAACTGTTTTTT
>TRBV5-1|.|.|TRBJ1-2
CASSSDPGNYGYTF
TGCGCCAGCAGCTCCGACCCGGGAAACTATGGCTACACCTTC
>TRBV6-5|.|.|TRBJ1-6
CASSYEYNSPLHF
TGTGCCAGCAGTTATGAGTATAATTCACCCCTCCACTTT
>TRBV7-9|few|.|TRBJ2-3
CASIEGGSDTQYF
TGTGCCAGCATCGAGGGGGGGTCAGATACGCAGTATTTT
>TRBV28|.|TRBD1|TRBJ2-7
CASSWDRGYEQYF
TGTGCCAGCAGTTGGGACAGGGGCTACGAGCAGTACTTC
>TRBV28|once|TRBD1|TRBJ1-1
CASSLYRGWVEAFF
TGTGCCAGCAGTTTATACAGGGGATGGGTTGAAGCTTTCTTT
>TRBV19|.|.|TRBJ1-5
CASSGAGGRNQPQHF
TGTGCCAGTAGTGGGGCAGGAGGGAGAAATCAGCCCCAGCATTTT
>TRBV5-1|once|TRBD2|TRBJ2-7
CASSPWTSGIREQYF
TGCGCCAGCAGCCCCTGGACTAGCGGGATCCGAGAGCAGTACTTC
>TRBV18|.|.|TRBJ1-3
CASSPPRSGVGNTIYF
TGTGCCAGCTCACCACCGAGGTCCGGGGTTGGAAACACCATATATTTT
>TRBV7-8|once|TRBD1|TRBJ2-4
CASSLEQGAFENIQYF
TGTGCCAGCAGCTTAGAACAGGGGGCGTTCGAAAACATTCAGTACTTC
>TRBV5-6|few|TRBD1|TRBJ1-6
CASSTTGVHSPLHF
TGTGCCAGCAGCACCACAGGGGTACATTCACCCCTCCACTTT